One and the same sample provided the 13 T cell receptor beta chains below, sequenced in a study of cytomegalovirus exposure and HLA in healthy donors. The PCR contained 60 Vbeta and 13 Jbeta primers. Generated by immunoSEQ multiplex PCR, the TCRdb table keeps only in-frame clones and is missing some. Among approximately 200,000 clones, around 83% were seen once, and the ten largest hold roughly 1.3%. Input material: PBMCs. Every receptor here comes from a girl aged 10-17 years in good health and CMV-seronegative.

This clone was picked up one time. V is TRBV28 and J is TRBJ1-2; no clear D. Germline CDR1 and CDR2: MDHEN and SYDVKM. The CDR3 consists of 16 residues. The V end was cut by 2 bases, the J end by 2 bases, with 15 bases between. The chain's CDR3 is CASSLVPRRGNYGYTF. CDR3 coding DNA: TGTGCCAGCAGTTTAGTCCCCAGGAGAGGGAACTATGGCTACACCTTC.

The V gene is TRBV25-1, the J gene TRBJ2-7, with TRBD1 matching over 9 bases. Per the germline V gene, CDR1 is MGHDK and CDR2 is SYGVNS. The CDR3 spans 15 residues. Losses at the gene ends were 4 bases for V and 4 bases for J; bases not matched to a gene: 8. This CDR3 reads CASSARGTGWYEQYF. CDR3 nucleotides: TGTGCCAGCAGTGCCCGTGGGACAGGGTGGTACGAGCAGTACTTC.

This sequence joins TRBV9 and TRBJ2-1, with 9 nucleotides matching TRBD2. Germline CDR1 SGDLS, CDR2 YYNGEE. This CDR3 is 15 amino acids long. V lost 1 base to trimming and J lost 7 bases; unmatched junction nucleotides: 6. CDR3 amino acids: CASSVWAAGGNEQFF. The CDR3 DNA reads as TGTGCCAGCAGCGTATGGGCTGCGGGGGGGAATGAGCAGTTCTTC. The complete variable domain, with remaining parts taken from reference TRBV9 and TRBJ2-1, reads DSGVTQTPKHLITATGQRVTLRCSPRSGDLSVYWYQQSLDQGLQFLIQYYNGEERAKGNILERFSAQQFPDLHSELNLSSLELGDSALYFCASSVWAAGGNEQFFGPGTRLTVL.

The V and J genes are TRBV28 and TRBJ2-7; 12 bases agree with TRBD1. Trimming took 3 bases from V and 5 from J; bases not matched to a gene: 5. The germline V gene encodes CDR1 MDHEN and CDR2 SYDVKM. This CDR3 is built from 15 residues. The CDR3 loop is CASSFRDRGRNEQYF. Written as DNA, the CDR3 is TGTGCCAGCAGTTTCCGGGACAGGGGGCGCAACGAGCAGTACTTC. Combining the CDR3 with reference TRBV28 and TRBJ2-7 gives the whole variable domain DVKVTQSSRYLVKRTGEKVFLECVQDMDHENMFWYRQDPGLGLRLIYFSYDVKMKEKGDIPEGYSVSREKKERFSLILESASTNQTSMYLCASSFRDRGRNEQYFGPGTRLTVT.

The genes are TRBV29-1 and TRBJ2-7; D might be TRBD1 (6 bases). From germline, CDR1 is SQVTM and CDR2 ANQGSEA. The CDR3 is 14 residues long. Trimming removed 6 bases at V and 1 base at J, with 16 bases between. The CDR3, as DNA: TGCAGCGTGGTCAGGACAGCAGCATCCTACGAGCAGTACTTC. The encoded protein is CSVVRTAASYEQYF.

In nucleotides, the CDR3 is TGCGCCAGCAGCGCCACAGGGGCGGAATCTCTTGGCTACACCTTC. It yields the protein CASSATGAESLGYTF. The rearrangement links TRBV4-3 to TRBJ1-2; 7 bases are shared with TRBD1. The V gene end was trimmed by 5 bases and the J gene end by 7 bases; junction bases not matched to a gene: 13. CDR1 is LGHNA and CDR2 is YSLEER in the germline V gene. The CDR3 sequence is 15 residues long.

J is TRBJ1-2 and V is TRBV27; D is unclear. Germline V gives CDR1 MNHEY, CDR2 SMNVEV (reference sequence). This CDR3 contains 17 residues. The V and J ends lost 2 bases and 1 base respectively, with 17 bases between them. CDR3 protein: CASSLKLSQSFNYGYTF. In DNA, the CDR3 is TGTGCCAGCAGTTTAAAGCTTAGCCAGTCCTTTAACTATGGCTACACCTTC.

The genes are TRBV19 and TRBJ2-7; TRBD2 is a possible D gene (5 bases). The CDR3 extends over 13 amino acids. Per the germline V gene, CDR1 is LNHDA and CDR2 is SQIVND (reference sequence). The V gene lost 7 bases and the J gene lost 6 bases, with 16 bases spanning the gap. The CDR3 here is CASNSGSRGEQYF. The CDR3 region has the DNA TGTGCCAGTAACTCGGGGTCTCGTGGCGAGCAGTACTTC.

The chain carries TRBV28 and TRBJ2-7; 10 nucleotides line up with TRBD1. Germline V gene lookup returns CDR1 MDHEN and CDR2 SYDVKM. The CDR3 runs 14 residues. J lost 7 bases, V lost 6 bases, and 9 bases had no gene match. The CDR3 region is CASSLGTGEWEQYF. The CDR3 coding sequence is TGTGCCAGCAGCCTCGGGACAGGGGAGTGGGAGCAGTACTTC.

The chain combines TRBV7-3 with TRBJ2-2; the D gene is possibly TRBD2 (7 bases). Germline CDR1 SGHTA, CDR2 FQGTGA. The CDR3 covers 14 residues. V lost 5 bases, J lost 9 bases, and 16 bases lay in between. In nucleotides, the CDR3 is TGTGCCAGCAGCCCCTTAGGGGGGGGCCGGGAGCTGTTTTTT. This translates into CASSPLGGGRELFF.

This chain uses TRBV7-9 with TRBJ2-7; maybe TRBD1 (5 bases). CDR3 size: 12 residues. The ends were cut back, 4 bases at V and 9 bases at J, with 13 bases in the middle. Germline lookup yields CDR1 SEHNR and CDR2 FQNEAQ (reference sequence). CDR3 region: CASSYEGVGQYF. The CDR3 bases are TGTGCCAGCAGCTATGAAGGGGTCGGGCAGTACTTC.

This rearrangement joins TRBV29-1 to TRBJ2-7; 7 bases are shared with TRBD1. CDR1 and CDR2 from the germline V gene are SQVTM and ANQGSEA. The V segment lost 6 bases and the J segment 4 bases; nucleotides outside the gene matches: 6. The CDR3 is 12 residues long. The DNA for the CDR3 is TGCAGCGTGAGGGGGACAGAATACGAGCAGTACTTC. It yields the protein CSVRGTEYEQYF.

The V call is TRBV27, the J call TRBJ1-6; 9 nucleotides line up with TRBD1. The CDR3 covers 15 residues. Trimming took 4 bases from V and 7 from J; bases not matched to a gene: 5. CDR1 is MNHEY and CDR2 is SMNVEV in the germline V gene (reference sequence). As DNA, the CDR3 is TGTGCCAGCAGTTGGGGGGACAGGGTAAATTCACCCCTCCACTTT. Protein: CASSWGDRVNSPLHF.